The 29 T cell receptor beta chains presented below share a single source sample, sequenced in a study of blood T cell repertoires in COVID-19 (dated by TCRdb to the early 2020s). The library was produced with the immunoSEQ multiplex PCR assay. Entries here come from immuneACCESS through TCRdb and include only in-frame sequences with V and J called. Some clones fail to appear in such tables; in the studies checked, an unresolved V gene covers under half of the shortfall, and the cause of the remainder is unknown. Here the sample has roughly 220,000 clones; approximately 85% occur a single time. The ten largest clones represent 2.9% of the sample. Sequencing was done on a sample of peripheral blood. The receptors stem from a man in his forties or fifties who had recovered from COVID-19.

The chain has TRBV28 and TRBJ2-7, with 10 nucleotides matching TRBD2. The CDR3 has 17 amino acids. Germline V gives CDR1 MDHEN, CDR2 SYDVKM. J gave up 4 bases and V 8 bases, and 17 bases lay outside the gene matches. CDR3 amino acids: CASGQRPRTSGKYEQYF. CDR3 nucleotides: TGTGCCAGCGGTCAACGCCCCCGGACTAGCGGTAAATACGAGCAGTACTTC.

This clone has a handful of counts. J is TRBJ1-4 and V is TRBV4-1; TRBD1 might be the D (6 bases). Germline assignment: CDR1 MGHRA and CDR2 YSYEKL. Between the trimmed V and J ends, which lost 5 bases and 1 base, there was a span of 11 bases. The CDR3 sequence is 15 residues long. CDR3 sequence reads: CASSSQQGTNEKLFF. The CDR3 region has the DNA TGCGCCAGCAGCTCACAACAGGGAACTAATGAAAAACTGTTTTTT.

This chain uses TRBV6-5 with TRBJ1-1, with a weak D call TRBD1 (5 bases). CDR3 length: 13 residues. Between the trimmed V and J ends, which lost 7 bases and 4 bases, there was a span of 13 bases. Per the germline V gene, CDR1 is MNHEY and CDR2 is SVGAGI. The CDR3 DNA reads TGTGCCAGCAATATCAGGGAGGGCACTGAAGCTTTCTTT. Translating gives CASNIREGTEAFF.

The J gene is TRBJ2-7, the V gene TRBV19; TRBD1 might be the D (6 bases). This CDR3 region has 16 residues. The germline V and J ends were trimmed by 4 bases and 2 bases, with 18 bases remaining between them. CDR1 LNHDA and CDR2 SQIVND come from the germline V gene (reference sequence). In DNA, the CDR3 is TGTGCCAGTAGTACTATACTGGGGACAAGTGCCTACGAGCAGTACTTC. Translated: CASSTILGTSAYEQYF.

In this sample, this clone turned up a few times. V usage is TRBV5-1 and J usage is TRBJ2-7, with 10 bases fitting TRBD2. Looked up from germline, CDR1 is SGHRS and CDR2 is YFSETQ. J was trimmed by 2 bases and V by 4 bases; bases with no gene match: 3. The CDR3 is 14 residues long. The CDR3 region is CASSEGTSAYEQYF. The CDR3 DNA is TGCGCCAGCAGCGAAGGGACTAGCGCCTACGAGCAGTACTTC.

The chain is built from TRBV3-1 (or the pseudogene TRBV3-2) and TRBJ1-2, with 8 bases identical to TRBD1. The V gene's germline CDR1 is LGHDT and CDR2 YNNKEL (reference sequence). The J segment lost 8 bases and the V segment lost 3 bases, leaving 8 bases of the junction unmatched. The CDR3 covers 14 residues. In nucleotides, the CDR3 is TGTGCCAGCAGCCAGGGAGGACAGGGCCGGGGCTACACCTTC. Encoded protein: CASSQGGQGRGYTF.

This chain uses TRBV9 with TRBJ2-3; a weak D match, TRBD2 (5 bases). Germline CDR1 is SGDLS and CDR2 is YYNGEE. The CDR3 covers 14 residues. The ends were cut back, 4 bases at V and 1 base at J, with 10 bases in the middle. The CDR3 DNA follows: TGTGCCAGCAGCTCAAGGAGGCGCACAGATACGCAGTATTTT. The encoded protein is CASSSRRRTDTQYF.

The rearrangement uses TRBV11-3 and TRBJ2-1, with a weak D call TRBD2 (5 bases). V was cut by 0 bases and J by 2 bases, with 8 bases left in between. The CDR3 runs 15 residues. Germline V gene data show CDR1 as SGHNT and CDR2 as YENEEA. CDR3 sequence: CASSLDSGPYNEQFF. DNA for the CDR3: TGTGCCAGCAGCTTAGACAGCGGCCCCTACAATGAGCAGTTCTTC.

The J gene is TRBJ1-1, the V gene TRBV3-1 (or the pseudogene TRBV3-2); TRBD1 might be the D (5 bases). CDR1 is LGHDT and CDR2 is YNNKEL in the germline V gene (reference sequence). The CDR3 contains 15 residues. V was clipped by 1 base and J by 1 base, with 10 bases between them. The CDR3 nucleotides read TGTGCCAGCAGCCAAGGACACGGGGGGAACACTGAAGCTTTCTTT. Encoded protein: CASSQGHGGNTEAFF.

This clone appeared once. The chain joins TRBV4-2 to TRBJ2-7, with 11 bases lining up with TRBD2. From germline, CDR1 is LGHNA and CDR2 YNFKEQ. The CDR3 length is 18 residues. J gave up 0 bases and V 2 bases, and 9 bases lay outside the gene matches. The CDR3 bases are TGTGCCAGCAGCCAATGGGGATTAGCGGGAGGGGCCTCCTACGAGCAGTACTTC. Its translation is CASSQWGLAGGASYEQYF.

The chain carries TRBV30 and TRBJ1-3, with D possibly matching TRBD1 (5 bases). Trimming pared 4 bases from V and 0 bases from J, leaving 7 bases between. Germline CDR1 is GTSNPN and CDR2 is SVGIG (reference sequence). The CDR3 runs to 13 residues. CDR3 protein: CAWTGFSGNTIYF. In nucleotides, the CDR3 is TGTGCCTGGACAGGGTTCTCTGGAAACACCATATATTTT.

The chain has TRBV5-1 and TRBJ2-1; 7 bases align to TRBD2. The CDR3 sequence is 15 residues long. After removal of 1 base from V and 6 bases from J, the junction contained 7 bases not matched to a gene. In germline, CDR1 is SGHRS, CDR2 YFSETQ. The CDR3 protein is CASSLPAGGGNEQFF. DNA for the CDR3: TGCGCCAGCAGCTTGCCGGCGGGCGGGGGCAATGAGCAGTTCTTC.

The rearrangement uses TRBV5-4 and TRBJ2-1, with D maybe TRBD2 (6 bases). This CDR3 spans 12 amino acids. V was cut by 4 bases and J by 6 bases, with 8 bases left in between. The germline V gene encodes CDR1 SGHNT and CDR2 YYREEE (reference sequence). The CDR3 bases are TGTGCCAGCAGCACTAGCCGCAATGAGCAGTTCTTC. Encoded protein: CASSTSRNEQFF.

This clone was counted a few times. The chain employs TRBV4-1 and TRBJ2-1; 7 bases fit TRBD2. V shed 5 bases, J shed 6 bases, and the junction held 7 bases outside the gene matches. Germline CDR1 and CDR2: MGHRA and YSYEKL. The CDR3 totals 14 residues. CDR3 amino acids: CASSYGLVGNEQFF. For the CDR3, the DNA is TGCGCCAGCAGCTACGGACTAGTAGGCAATGAGCAGTTCTTC.

CDR3 loop: CASSQRLAAGGAYNEQFF. In DNA form, the CDR3 reads TGTGCCAGCAGCCAACGCCTGGCCGCGGGAGGGGCCTACAATGAGCAGTTCTTC. The V gene is TRBV14, the J gene TRBJ2-1; 9 positions match TRBD2. The CDR3 spans 18 residues. Germline V lookup: CDR1 SGHDN, CDR2 FVKESK. The trim removed 2 bases at V and 2 bases at J, leaving 10 bases unmatched.

This rearrangement joins TRBV19 to TRBJ2-1; 7 bases line up with TRBD1. The ends lost 9 bases at V and 4 bases at J; junction bases unmatched: 6. There are 13 residues in the CDR3. The V gene's germline CDR1 is LNHDA and CDR2 SQIVND (reference sequence). CDR3 DNA sequence: TGTGCCAGCGCCGGGACAGCTTACAATGAGCAGTTCTTC. It translates to CASAGTAYNEQFF.

The CDR3 sequence: CASSSGPYEQYF. CDR3 nucleotide sequence: TGTGCCAGCAGCTCGGGTCCCTACGAGCAGTACTTC. The V call is TRBV5-4, the J call TRBJ2-7, with no clear D. The germline gives CDR1 SGHNT, CDR2 YYREEE (reference sequence). Deletions cut 3 bases from V and 2 bases from J, with 6 bases between. CDR3 length equals 12 residues.

The V call is TRBV5-5, the J call TRBJ2-7; TRBD2 aligns across 7 bases. V was clipped by 5 bases and J by 5 bases; unmatched bases: 10. The CDR3 totals 14 residues. Germline V gene sequence: CDR1 SGHKS, CDR2 YYEKEE (reference sequence). The CDR3 DNA sequence: TGTGCCAGCAGGAGTAGGCGGGAGTCGGACGAGCAGTACTTC. Encoded protein: CASRSRRESDEQYF.

The V call is TRBV24-1, the J call TRBJ2-4; 9 bases are shared with TRBD1. The CDR3 has 17 amino acids. Germline CDR1 KGHDR, CDR2 SFDVKD. Trimming cost V 3 bases and J 1 base; bases outside gene matches: 6. CDR3 amino acids: CATSDTGQGSAKNIQYF. CDR3 in DNA: TGTGCCACCAGTGATACGGGACAGGGCTCTGCCAAAAACATTCAGTACTTC.

The chain links TRBV24-1 to TRBJ2-1, with 10 bases identical to TRBD1. The CDR3 runs 16 residues. V was pared by 2 bases and J by 6 bases, with 6 bases of the junction left unmatched. Germline CDR1 is KGHDR and CDR2 is SFDVKD. The CDR3 bases are TGTGCCACCAGTGATTCTGGGACAGGGGTCGGCAATGAGCAGTTCTTC. Amino acids: CATSDSGTGVGNEQFF.

The V and J genes are TRBV6-2 or TRBV6-3 and TRBJ2-1, with 7 bases identical to TRBD2. The CDR3 is 16 amino acids. CDR1 and CDR2 from the germline V gene are MNHEY and SVGEGT. V shed 1 base, J shed 3 bases, and the junction held 6 bases outside the gene matches. Here the CDR3 reads CASSYWVAGHYNEQFF. The CDR3 nucleotides are TGTGCCAGCAGTTACTGGGTAGCGGGCCACTACAATGAGCAGTTCTTC.

This clone came up once. The chain joins TRBV28 to TRBJ1-2; possible D gene TRBD1, 5 bases. Trimming cost V 3 bases and J 4 bases, with 24 bases left between them. The germline gives CDR1 MDHEN, CDR2 SYDVKM. This CDR3 has 18 amino acids. DNA for the CDR3: TGTGCCAGCAGTTTGGTCCCCCTGGGGGGAAGGCCCGTCTATGGCTACACCTTC. Translation gives CASSLVPLGGRPVYGYTF.

The rearrangement joins TRBV5-1 to TRBJ2-7; D is unresolved. The CDR3 is 13 residues long. V gave up 4 bases and J gave up 1 base, with 9 bases separating them. The germline V gene has CDR1 SGHRS and CDR2 YFSETQ. CDR3 nucleotide sequence: TGCGCCAGCAGCAGCAGAGGATCCTACGAGCAGTACTTC. The encoded protein is CASSSRGSYEQYF.

The chain recombines TRBV7-9 with TRBJ2-3, with 12 bases identical to TRBD1. Germline CDR1 SEHNR, CDR2 FQNEAQ (reference sequence). The ends lost 5 bases at V and 5 bases at J; junction bases unmatched: 8. The CDR3 loop spans 16 amino acids. The CDR3 nucleotides read TGTGCCAGCAGCCCTGGGACAGGGGGCCGGGGAGATACGCAGTATTTT. Its protein product is CASSPGTGGRGDTQYF.

CDR3: CASSFLVPGRNTEAFF. The CDR3 region has the DNA TGTGCCAGCAGCTTTTTGGTTCCAGGGCGGAACACTGAAGCTTTCTTT. The chain combines TRBV28 with TRBJ1-1; D might be TRBD1 (5 bases). The CDR3 contains 16 residues. From germline, CDR1 is MDHEN and CDR2 SYDVKM. V lost 6 bases to trimming and J lost 1 base, with 18 bases between them.

This clone was recorded only once. This chain connects TRBV18 to TRBJ2-6; D gene uncertain. This CDR3 has 15 residues. CDR1 is KGHSH, CDR2 LQKENI, per germline. V was shortened by 3 bases and J by 1 base, with 7 bases between the two germline ends. The CDR3 nucleotides are TGTGCCAGCTCACCTGAACGGTCTGGGGCCAACGTCCTGACTTTC. Its translation: CASSPERSGANVLTF.

The chain couples TRBV2 to TRBJ1-5; 8 positions agree with TRBD1. Trimming cost V 1 base and J 7 bases; bases outside gene matches: 6. Germline V gene sequence: CDR1 SNHLY, CDR2 FYNNEI. The CDR3 sequence is 15 residues long. The CDR3 here is CASSEGGQGPQPQHF. The CDR3, as DNA: TGTGCCAGCAGTGAAGGCGGACAGGGCCCACAGCCCCAGCATTTT.

CDR3 sequence (DNA): TGCGCCAGCAGCCAAGCACAGGTGAACACTGAAGCTTTCTTT. Protein: CASSQAQVNTEAFF. This sequence joins TRBV4-1 and TRBJ1-1; a weak D match, TRBD1 (5 bases). There are 14 residues in the CDR3. Germline V CDR1 and CDR2: MGHRA, YSYEKL. The V gene lost 1 base and the J gene lost 0 bases, with 6 bases spanning the gap.

There are a few counts of this clone. The gene calls are TRBV5-1 and TRBJ1-2, with D possibly TRBD1 on 6 matching bases. V lost 3 bases and J lost 3, with 15 bases in between. The germline CDR1 and CDR2 sequences are SGHRS and YFSETQ. This CDR3 is built from 15 residues. The chain's CDR3 is CASSSPGAHYYGYTF. In nucleotides, the CDR3 is TGCGCCAGCAGCTCACCAGGGGCTCACTACTATGGCTACACCTTC.